The 19 T cell receptor beta chains reported below all come from one sample, sequenced in a study of Ad26.COV2.S vaccination and SARS-CoV-2 variants. Using immunoSEQ multiplex PCR, the repertoire was profiled, and TCRdb retains in-frame clones only, with some absent. This table holds about 480,000 clones, around 90% found once. Stated treatment: 15 to 20 received Ad26.COV2.S at low or high dose, single or two shots; several received placebo; per-sample allocation not given. Sample collection was performed on day 63 after the first vaccine or placebo injection. The source was peripheral blood, collected in a trial of Ad26.COV2.S vaccine versus placebo. The receptors shown here come from a person aged 18-65 years who received the Ad26.COV2.S COVID-19 vaccine or a placebo.

This chain links TRBV19 with TRBJ1-2, with TRBD1 matching over 8 bases. CDR1 and CDR2 from the germline V gene are LNHDA and SQIVND (reference sequence). The junction had 14 bases not matched to a gene; V was cut back by 7 bases and J by 7 bases. The length of the CDR3 is 15 residues. The CDR3, as DNA: TGTGCCAGTACTCCGGAGGGACAGGTCGCAGGTGGCTACACCTTC. Its protein is CASTPEGQVAGGYTF.

V usage is TRBV30 and J usage is TRBJ2-7; TRBD1 aligns across 7 bases. The CDR3 consists of 13 residues. V shed 7 bases, J shed 2 bases, and the junction held 8 bases outside the gene matches. Per germline, CDR1 GTSNPN and CDR2 SVGIG (reference sequence). CDR3 region: CASSVRGPYEQYF. The CDR3, as DNA: TGTGCCTCCTCAGTTAGGGGGCCCTACGAGCAGTACTTC.

CDR3 in amino acids: CASSEFGLARRVEQYF. CDR3 bases: TGCGCCAGCAGTGAGTTTGGACTAGCGCGGCGGGTCGAGCAGTACTTC. V usage is TRBV10-2 and J usage is TRBJ2-7, with 9 bases that match TRBD2. Germline V gives CDR1 WSHSY, CDR2 SAAADI. The junction had 10 bases not matched to a gene; V was cut back by 1 base and J by 6 bases. This CDR3 has 16 residues.

Only a few counts were recorded for this clone. The genes are TRBV30 and TRBJ1-5; D gene ambiguous. This CDR3 is 14 amino acids long. V gave up 6 bases and J gave up 2 bases, with 14 bases separating them. Germline V gene sequence: CDR1 GTSNPN, CDR2 SVGIG (reference sequence). The CDR3 here is CACPGFWGNQPQHF. The CDR3 DNA reads TGTGCCTGCCCAGGCTTTTGGGGCAATCAGCCCCAGCATTTT.

This clone showed up just once. The genes are TRBV21-1 and TRBJ2-1; the D segment call TRBD2 is taken from the table without a DNA check. TRBV21-1 is reported as a pseudogene. This CDR3 spans 16 amino acids. The CDR3 region is CASSKEAPSSYNEQFF. The CDR3 nucleotides are TGTGCCAGCAGCAAAGAGGCGCCTAGCTCCTACAATGAGCAGTTCTTC.

The chain employs TRBV28 and TRBJ1-1, with no clear D. Germline V gene sequence: CDR1 MDHEN, CDR2 SYDVKM. The CDR3 is 13 residues long. The V gene lost 7 bases and the J gene lost 0 bases, with 9 bases spanning the gap. The CDR3 loop is CASNSVLNTEAFF. CDR3 in DNA: TGTGCCAGCAACTCGGTTTTGAACACTGAAGCTTTCTTT.

A remark on this clone: This same CDR3 is encoded by further DNA sequences in the sample. The gene calls are TRBV19 and TRBJ2-7; a weak D match, TRBD1 (6 bases). The V end lost 5 bases, the J end lost 0 bases, and 8 bases lay between the germline ends. Germline V lookup: CDR1 LNHDA, CDR2 SQIVND (reference sequence). The CDR3 loop spans 13 amino acids. The CDR3 DNA sequence: TGTGCCAGTAGTCCGGACAGCTCCTACGAGCAGTACTTC. Translated: CASSPDSSYEQYF.

The chain couples TRBV7-9 to TRBJ2-1; D is unclear. The length of the CDR3 is 17 residues. Germline V gene sequence: CDR1 SEHNR, CDR2 FQNEAQ (reference sequence). Trimming removed 1 base at V and 8 bases at J, with 21 bases between. This CDR3 reads CASSLDSPGSTIYEQFF. In DNA, the CDR3 is TGTGCCAGCAGCTTAGACTCCCCGGGCTCTACGATCTATGAGCAGTTCTTC. The variable domain in full, completed from reference TRBV7-9 and TRBJ2-1, reads DTGVSQNPRHKITKRGQNVTFRCDPISEHNRLYWYRQTLGQGPEFLTYFQNEAQLEKSRLLSDRFSAERPKGSFSTLEIQRTEQGDSAMYLCASSLDSPGSTIYEQFFGPGTRLTVL.

In its sample, this clone was seen once. The rearrangement links TRBV4-2 to TRBJ2-2; D ambiguous. Germline loops: CDR1 LGHNA, CDR2 YNFKEQ. This CDR3 has 16 amino acids. The V end lost 0 bases, the J end lost 2 bases, and 10 bases lay between the germline ends. CDR3 sequence reads: CASSQDSGTNTGELFF. In DNA, the CDR3 is TGTGCCAGCAGCCAAGATTCCGGAACTAACACCGGGGAGCTGTTTTTT.

V usage is TRBV30 and J usage is TRBJ1-5; D call uncertain. V was trimmed by 0 bases and J by 4 bases, leaving 7 bases between them. The germline gives CDR1 GTSNPN, CDR2 SVGIG (reference sequence). CDR3 length: 13 residues. CDR3 nucleotides: TGTGCCTGGAGTGTAGGGATAAATCAGCCCCAGCATTTT. Translated: CAWSVGINQPQHF.

V usage is TRBV5-1 and J usage is TRBJ1-1; 10 nucleotides align to TRBD1. Germline CDR1 is SGHRS and CDR2 is YFSETQ. After removal of 4 bases from V and 0 bases from J, the junction contained 6 bases not matched to a gene. The CDR3 extends over 16 amino acids. CDR3 amino acids: CASSPGTGVMNTEAFF. Written as DNA, the CDR3 is TGCGCCAGCAGCCCCGGGACAGGGGTTATGAACACTGAAGCTTTCTTT.

The chain uses TRBV5-1 and TRBJ2-2, with TRBD2 matching 7 bases. Losses at the gene ends were 4 bases for V and 0 bases for J; bases not matched to a gene: 6. The CDR3 consists of 16 residues. Per germline, CDR1 SGHRS and CDR2 YFSETQ. CDR3 amino acids: CASSPGRRTNTGELFF. As DNA, the CDR3 is TGCGCCAGCAGCCCCGGGAGGAGGACGAACACCGGGGAGCTGTTTTTT.

The chain links TRBV7-9 to TRBJ1-5; D is undetermined. This CDR3 has 14 amino acids. CDR1 and CDR2 from the germline V gene are SEHNR and FQNEAQ (reference sequence). V lost 3 bases and J lost 10, with 16 bases in between. The CDR3 region is CASSLDRQGVPQHF. The CDR3 bases are TGTGCCAGCAGCTTGGATAGGCAAGGAGTACCCCAGCATTTT.

Only a few counts were recorded for this clone. V and J are TRBV29-1 and TRBJ1-2, with D unclear. Germline CDR1 and CDR2: SQVTM and ANQGSEA. The CDR3 runs 11 residues. V lost 4 bases and J lost 6, with 9 bases in between. In DNA form, the CDR3 reads TGCAGCGTTGCACAGCGCGATGGCTACACCTTC. This sequence encodes CSVAQRDGYTF. Full variable domain (outside the CDR3, taken from reference TRBV29-1 and TRBJ1-2): SAVISQKPSRDICQRGTSLTIQCQVDSQVTMMFWYRQQPGQSLTLIATANQGSEATYESGFVIDKFPISRPNLTFSTLTVSNMSPEDSSIYLCSVAQRDGYTFGSGTRLTVV.

To note about this clone: One end of the junction is discordant with germline, which a read error may explain. The chain uses TRBV29-1 and TRBJ2-7; no clear D. This CDR3 has 9 amino acids. Looked up from germline, CDR1 is SQVTM and CDR2 is ANQGSEA. Written as DNA, the CDR3 is TGCAGCGTTGTTGTTGCAAAGAACTTC. Its protein product is CSVVVAKNF.

Only one count was recorded for this clone. The gene calls are TRBV7-2 and TRBJ2-5; unclear D gene. CDR3 size: 14 residues. Trimming took off 1 base at V and 5 bases at J, with 11 bases between the two ends. Germline-derived CDR1 and CDR2 are SGHTA and FQGNSA. For the CDR3, the DNA is TGTGCCAGCAGCTTAGGTGGGGATCGGGAGACCCAGTACTTC. Translated, it gives CASSLGGDRETQYF.

The V gene is TRBV29-1, the J gene TRBJ2-7, with 7 bases lining up with TRBD1. This CDR3 is built from 15 residues. V gave up 5 bases and J gave up 0 bases; unmatched junction bases: 10. CDR1 is SQVTM and CDR2 is ANQGSEA in the germline V gene. The CDR3 protein is CSVQIPGQLSYEQYF. The CDR3 DNA reads as TGCAGCGTTCAAATCCCGGGACAGCTCTCCTACGAGCAGTACTTC.

The J gene is TRBJ2-3, the V gene TRBV7-3; D tentatively fits TRBD1 or TRBD2 (5 bases each). V was clipped by 3 bases and J by 3 bases, with 16 bases between them. The CDR3 spans 16 residues. Germline values: CDR1 SGHTA, CDR2 FQGTGA. CDR3 sequence reads: CASSLGRVGTTDTQYF. The CDR3 DNA reads TGTGCCAGCAGCTTGGGAAGGGTTGGGACGACAGATACGCAGTATTTT.

This clone was found a few times. The chain couples TRBV9 to TRBJ1-1, with D uncertain. Germline V gene data show CDR1 as SGDLS and CDR2 as YYNGEE. The germline V and J ends were trimmed by 2 bases and 0 bases, with 5 bases remaining between them. This CDR3 has 13 amino acids. In nucleotides, the CDR3 is TGTGCCAGCAGCGTTCGGATGAACACTGAAGCTTTCTTT. Translation: CASSVRMNTEAFF.